What follows are 30 T cell receptor beta chains derived from one specimen sequenced in a study of Graves' ophthalmopathy and Graves' hyperthyroidism. RNA transcripts yielded amplified TCR beta CDR3 regions. HTBI primers primed a first-round RT-PCR, and a second-round multiplex PCR followed. TCRdb used MiXCR to reprocess the multiplex PCR reads, holding one entry per CDR3 protein. This sample has about 620,000 distinct CDR3 sequences, with about 20% found just once. The sequencing input was peripheral blood. Receptor source: a woman under 30 with stable Graves' hyperthyroidism. Some clones in this sample may be carry-over from other donors' samples.

This clonotype was detected ten times or more. This sequence joins TRBV6-1 and TRBJ2-7; 9 bases map to TRBD1. With 1 base clipped from V and 4 bases from J, the junction kept 5 bases outside the gene matches. CDR3 length: 15 amino acids. The germline gives CDR1 MNHNS, CDR2 SASEGT. Here the CDR3 DNA reads TGTGCCAGCAGTGAAGTTAACAGGGGGCTGTACGAGCAGTACTTC. Translated: CASSEVNRGLYEQYF.

The J gene is TRBJ2-2, the V gene TRBV2; no definite D call. The V gene lost 6 bases and the J gene lost 7 bases, with 6 bases spanning the gap. Germline CDR1 and CDR2: SNHLY and FYNNEI. This CDR3 comprises 11 residues. Here the CDR3 DNA reads TGTGCCAGCAGCTACTACGGGGAGCTGTTTTTT. Translating gives CASSYYGELFF. Supplemented by reference TRBV2 and TRBJ2-2, the full variable domain reads EPEVTQTPSHQVTQMGQEVILRCVPISNHLYFYWYRQILGQKVEFLVSFYNNEISEKSEIFDDQFSVERPDGSNFTLKIRSTKLEDSAMYFCASSYYGELFFGEGSRLTVL.

The rearrangement links TRBV6-1 to TRBJ1-1; no definite D call. The CDR3 extends over 13 amino acids. Germline loops: CDR1 MNHNS, CDR2 SASEGT. Trimming pared 6 bases from V and 6 bases from J, leaving 14 bases between. The CDR3 DNA reads TGTGCCAGCAGCCCACGTGAGTTCGCTGAAGCTTTCTTT. Encoded protein: CASSPREFAEAFF.

This clonotype was seen a handful of times. The CDR3, as DNA: TGTGCCACCGTAGCGGGGGCCGGCGGAACCCAGTACTTC. It yields the protein CATVAGAGGTQYF. V gene TRBV6-2 or TRBV6-3 combines with J gene TRBJ2-5; 9 bases line up with TRBD2. Germline V gene sequence: CDR1 MNHEY, CDR2 SVGEGT. The ends lost 10 bases at V and 8 bases at J; junction bases unmatched: 11. This CDR3 spans 13 amino acids.

Many counts were recorded for this clonotype. The rearrangement links TRBV12-3 or TRBV12-4 to TRBJ1-2; TRBD1 is a possible D gene (5 bases). Trimming took 4 bases from V and 8 from J, leaving 23 bases between them. This CDR3 region has 16 residues. For the CDR3, the DNA is TGTGCCAGCAGTTCGAACTCCGGCCCGACATCAGGGGGCTACACCTTC. It is translated as CASSSNSGPTSGGYTF.

In its sample, this clonotype was seen once. The chain carries TRBV20-1 and TRBJ2-5, with TRBD1 identical over 9 bases. Trimming took 5 bases from V and 5 from J; bases not matched to a gene: 6. Germline V lookup: CDR1 DFQATT, CDR2 SNEGSKA (reference sequence). This CDR3 comprises 13 residues. The CDR3 DNA reads TGCAGTGCTGCGACAGGGGGGGATGAGACCCAGTACTTC. This translates into CSAATGGDETQYF.

This clonotype was detected a few times. The chain combines TRBV5-1 with TRBJ1-3, with a possible D match to TRBD1 (5 bases). This CDR3 is 13 amino acids long. Between the trimmed V and J ends, which lost 3 bases and 2 bases, there was a span of 6 bases. Per germline, CDR1 SGHRS and CDR2 YFSETQ. This CDR3 is CASSWDPGNTIYF. CDR3 in DNA: TGCGCCAGCAGCTGGGACCCTGGAAACACCATATATTTT.

This clonotype was counted ten times or more. J is TRBJ2-5 and V is TRBV6-5, with 7 bases that match TRBD1. The germline gives CDR1 MNHEY, CDR2 SVGAGI. This CDR3 comprises 15 residues. Losses at the gene ends were 6 bases for V and 3 bases for J; bases not matched to a gene: 10. The CDR3 nucleotides are TGTGCCAGCAGCCACTCCGGGACAGAAAAAGAGACCCAGTACTTC. Translating it yields CASSHSGTEKETQYF.

This clonotype has a count of ten or more. The CDR3 sequence is CASTLPGAEAFF. In nucleotides, the CDR3 is TGCGCCAGCACCCTCCCGGGGGCAGAAGCTTTCTTT. The rearrangement uses TRBV5-1 and TRBJ1-1; TRBD1 is a possible D gene (6 bases). Germline assignment: CDR1 SGHRS and CDR2 YFSETQ. The CDR3 spans 12 residues. The V end lost 6 bases, the J end lost 8 bases, and 14 bases lay between the germline ends.

This clonotype was detected many times. This chain links TRBV6-5 with TRBJ2-7; the match to TRBD1 covers 9 bases. The CDR3 contains 14 residues. The germline gives CDR1 MNHEY, CDR2 SVGAGI. V was pared by 6 bases and J by 0 bases, with 3 bases of the junction left unmatched. CDR3 amino acids: CASRRQGDSYEQYF. Here the CDR3 DNA reads TGTGCCAGCAGGAGACAGGGGGACTCCTACGAGCAGTACTTC.

The chain combines TRBV5-1 with TRBJ2-5, with TRBD2 matching 10 bases. CDR3 length equals 17 residues. V lost 0 bases and J lost 5; bases outside the gene matches: 10. CDR1 and CDR2 (germline): SGHRS, YFSETQ. CDR3 loop: CASSLGGTAGGPETQYF. The CDR3 coding sequence is TGCGCCAGCAGCTTGGGGGGAACAGCGGGAGGGCCGGAGACCCAGTACTTC. The entire variable domain, with the rest obtained from reference TRBV5-1 and TRBJ2-5, is as follows: KAGVTQTPRYLIKTRGQQVTLSCSPISGHRSVSWYQQTPGQGLQFLFEYFSETQRNKGNFPGRFSGRQFSNSRSEMNVSTLELGDSALYLCASSLGGTAGGPETQYFGPGTRLLVL.

This clonotype was counted a few times. The chain recombines TRBV5-1 with TRBJ1-1; D gene ambiguous. CDR1 is SGHRS, CDR2 YFSETQ, per germline. V gave up 5 bases and J gave up 5 bases, with 16 bases separating them. The CDR3 is made up of 14 amino acids. CDR3 sequence: CASRETDTGTEAFF. CDR3 DNA: TGCGCCAGCAGAGAAACCGATACGGGGACTGAAGCTTTCTTT.

This clonotype showed up many times. The rearrangement uses TRBV12-3 or TRBV12-4 and TRBJ2-2, with D possibly called TRBD1 or TRBD2 (5 bases each). Trimming removed 3 bases at V and 8 bases at J, with 10 bases between. The CDR3 contains 13 residues. The CDR3 DNA sequence: TGTGCCAGCAGTTTGGGGGATTGGGGGGAGCTGTTTTTT. Amino acid sequence: CASSLGDWGELFF.

The chain combines TRBV5-1 with TRBJ1-1; no clear D. CDR1 SGHRS and CDR2 YFSETQ come from the germline V gene. This CDR3 is 13 amino acids long. Trimming shortened V by 2 bases and J by 1 base, and 6 bases separated the two germline ends. The CDR3 spells CASSFEWNTEAFF. In DNA, the CDR3 is TGCGCCAGCAGCTTTGAGTGGAACACTGAAGCTTTCTTT.

This clonotype was recorded many times. The CDR3 reads CASRQEKAGTGELFF. As DNA, the CDR3 is TGTGCCAGCAGACAGGAAAAAGCGGGAACCGGGGAGCTGTTTTTT. J is TRBJ2-2 and V is TRBV28; 7 nucleotides match TRBD2. This CDR3 contains 15 residues. The V gene end was trimmed by 6 bases and the J gene end by 5 bases; junction bases not matched to a gene: 9. Germline loops: CDR1 MDHEN, CDR2 SYDVKM.

There are many counts of this clonotype. V and J are TRBV6-2 or TRBV6-3 and TRBJ2-7; D unresolved. V lost 10 bases and J lost 2, with 9 bases in between. Per germline, CDR1 MNHEY and CDR2 SVGEGT. This CDR3 is built from 11 residues. The CDR3 region has the DNA TGTGCCACCCAGACCGCCTACGAGCAGTACTTC. It encodes CATQTAYEQYF.

This clonotype was counted ten times or more. The J gene is TRBJ1-6, the V gene TRBV5-1; possible D gene TRBD1, 5 bases. Germline CDR1 SGHRS, CDR2 YFSETQ. The ends were cut back, 1 base at V and 10 bases at J, with 18 bases in the middle. This CDR3 spans 16 amino acids. Written as DNA, the CDR3 is TGCGCCAGCAGCTTGACCCCCGCCGGGACGGAGTCACCCCTCCACTTT. This gives the protein CASSLTPAGTESPLHF.

This clonotype was counted many times. The chain carries TRBV6-5 and TRBJ2-5; D might be TRBD2 (5 bases). Germline V CDR1 and CDR2: MNHEY, SVGAGI. This CDR3 contains 15 residues. V was pared by 2 bases and J by 1 base, with 11 bases between. The CDR3 region has the DNA TGTGCCAGCAGTTACACGGGGTCTACCCAAGAGACCCAGTACTTC. Its translation: CASSYTGSTQETQYF.

This clonotype has a count of ten or more. V and J are TRBV12-3 or TRBV12-4 and TRBJ2-7; TRBD2 agrees at 11 bases. Losses at the gene ends were 5 bases for V and 2 bases for J; bases not matched to a gene: 5. There are 15 residues in the CDR3. CDR3 protein: CASSPRLAGPYEQYF. The DNA of the CDR3 is TGTGCCAGCAGTCCTCGACTAGCGGGGCCCTACGAGCAGTACTTC.

This clonotype was observed at least ten times. This chain joins TRBV7-8 and TRBJ2-2, with 9 bases fitting TRBD1. The V segment lost 5 bases and the J segment 4 bases; nucleotides outside the gene matches: 2. Germline V gene lookup returns CDR1 SGHVS and CDR2 FQNEAQ. The length of the CDR3 is 14 residues. CDR3 nucleotides: TGTGCCAGCAGCCCGGGACAGGGCACCGGGGAGCTGTTTTTT. Translated: CASSPGQGTGELFF.

This clonotype has ten or more counts. DNA of the CDR3: TGTGCCAGCAGTTACCTCCGACAGGGGGCAAAGGAGACCCAGTACTTC. Translation: CASSYLRQGAKETQYF. The chain has TRBV6-2 or TRBV6-3 and TRBJ2-5; 10 bases fit TRBD1. This CDR3 spans 16 amino acids. The J segment lost 5 bases and the V segment lost 2 bases, leaving 8 bases of the junction unmatched. CDR1 is MNHEY and CDR2 is SVGEGT in the germline V gene.

This clonotype has a handful of counts. This rearrangement joins TRBV7-9 to TRBJ1-5; D is ambiguous. V gave up 8 bases and J gave up 0 bases, with 8 bases separating them. This CDR3 is built from 13 residues. Looked up from germline, CDR1 is SEHNR and CDR2 is FQNEAQ (reference sequence). The CDR3 nucleotides are TGTGCCAGCGGCGAAAATAGCAATCAGCCCCAGCATTTT. Its protein product is CASGENSNQPQHF.

Concerning this clonotype itself: The CDR3 does not end in the conserved phenylalanine or tryptophan, so this is likely a read error. The chain is built from TRBV12-3 or TRBV12-4 and TRBJ1-1; tentative D call: TRBD1 (5 bases). The CDR3 is 13 residues long. Trimming stripped 3 bases from V and 4 bases from J, with 9 bases between. CDR3 coding DNA: TGTGCCAGCAGTTTGGGTGGGGGCACTGAAGCTTTCTTG. It yields the protein CASSLGGGTEAFL.

The chain uses TRBV6-5 and TRBJ1-1, with a weak D call TRBD1 (6 bases). Germline V gives CDR1 MNHEY, CDR2 SVGAGI. Trimming pared 4 bases from V and 8 bases from J, leaving 11 bases between. CDR3 length: 12 residues. The CDR3 sequence: CASSSRTAEAFF. The CDR3 DNA reads TGTGCCAGCAGTTCCCGGACAGCAGAAGCTTTCTTT.

This clonotype was observed many times. The chain employs TRBV5-1 and TRBJ2-7, with unresolved D. CDR1 and CDR2 from the germline V gene are SGHRS and YFSETQ. The CDR3 covers 14 residues. V was pared by 4 bases and J by 5 bases, with 16 bases between. The CDR3 here is CASSLPQAHDEQYF. The DNA of the CDR3 is TGCGCCAGCAGCCTCCCGCAGGCTCACGACGAGCAGTACTTC.

Concerning this clonotype: It may be a read error: a sequence one base away is much more abundant. The chain links TRBV7-3 to TRBJ2-2; TRBD2 agrees at 12 bases. The CDR3 is made up of 17 amino acids. Germline V gene sequence: CDR1 SGHTA, CDR2 FQGTGA. The CDR3 sequence is CASSRTILAGGPGDLFF. Written as DNA, the CDR3 is TGTGCCAGCAGCCGAACGATTCTAGCGGGAGGGCCCGGGGATCTGTTTTTT.

The table lists this clonotype with many counts. The chain employs TRBV5-1 and TRBJ2-7, with D hard to call. V was clipped by 2 bases and J by 2 bases, with 17 bases between them. There are 16 residues in the CDR3. The germline CDR1 and CDR2 sequences are SGHRS and YFSETQ. CDR3: CASSFGSNSPTYEQYF. The DNA for the CDR3 is TGCGCCAGCAGCTTTGGCTCAAATTCTCCGACCTACGAGCAGTACTTC.

The CDR3 spells CASSSGALGELFF. The DNA of the CDR3 is TGTGCCAGTAGTAGTGGGGCACTCGGGGAGCTGTTTTTT. The rearrangement links TRBV19 to TRBJ2-2; D might be TRBD1 (5 bases). V was cut by 4 bases and J by 7 bases, with 10 bases left in between. Germline lookup yields CDR1 LNHDA and CDR2 SQIVND (reference sequence). The CDR3 spans 13 residues.

Concerning this clonotype: A read error may be the cause here, since a much bigger clone is one base away. The chain has TRBV6-1 and TRBJ1-5, with D uncertain. Trimming cost V 5 bases and J 3 bases, with 17 bases left between them. This CDR3 has 16 amino acids. The germline CDR1 and CDR2 sequences are MNHNS and SASEGT. CDR3 nucleotide sequence: TGTGCCAGCAGTCAACGTGGTCCTCAACCCAATCAGCCCCAGCATTTT. Amino acids: CASSQRGPQPNQPQHF.

This clonotype showed up just once. The gene calls are TRBV12-3 or TRBV12-4 and TRBJ2-5; no reliable D call. Trimming took 1 base from V and 3 from J, leaving 9 bases between them. The CDR3 is 14 residues long. The chain's CDR3 is CASSLETMEETQYF. CDR3 in DNA: TGTGCCAGCAGTTTAGAAACGATGGAAGAGACCCAGTACTTC.